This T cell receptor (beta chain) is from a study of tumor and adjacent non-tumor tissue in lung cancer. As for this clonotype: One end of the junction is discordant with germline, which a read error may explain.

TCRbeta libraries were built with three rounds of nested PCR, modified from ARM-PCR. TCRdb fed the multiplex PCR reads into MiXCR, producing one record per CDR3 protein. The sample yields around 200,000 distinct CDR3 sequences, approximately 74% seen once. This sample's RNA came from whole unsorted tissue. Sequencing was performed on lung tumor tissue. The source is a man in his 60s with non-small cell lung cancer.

CDR3 nucleotide sequence: TGCAGTGCTAGACCCGGGACCAATTCCTACGAGCAGTGCTTC. It translates to CSARPGTNSYEQCF. This chain joins TRBV20-1 and TRBJ2-7; D is possibly TRBD1 or TRBD2 (5 bases each). Germline CDR1 reads DFQATT; CDR2 reads SNEGSKA (reference sequence). The CDR3 is 14 residues long.